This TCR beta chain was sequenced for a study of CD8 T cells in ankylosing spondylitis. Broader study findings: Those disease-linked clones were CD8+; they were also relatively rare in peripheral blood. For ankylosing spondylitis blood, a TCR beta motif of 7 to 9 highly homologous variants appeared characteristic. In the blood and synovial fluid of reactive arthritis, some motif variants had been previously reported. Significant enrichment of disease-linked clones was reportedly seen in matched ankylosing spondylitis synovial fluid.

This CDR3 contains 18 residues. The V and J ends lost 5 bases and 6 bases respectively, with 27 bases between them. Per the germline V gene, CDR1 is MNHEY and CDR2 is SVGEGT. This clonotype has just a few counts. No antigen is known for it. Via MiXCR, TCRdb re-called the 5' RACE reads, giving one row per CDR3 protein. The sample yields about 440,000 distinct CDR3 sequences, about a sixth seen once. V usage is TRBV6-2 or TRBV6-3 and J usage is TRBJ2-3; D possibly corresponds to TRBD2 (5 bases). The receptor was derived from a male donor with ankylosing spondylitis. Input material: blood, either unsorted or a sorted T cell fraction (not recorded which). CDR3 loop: CASSPWATGSLQSDTQYF. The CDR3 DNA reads TGTGCCAGCAGTCCCTGGGCTACGGGGAGTCTCCAATCGGATACGCAGTATTTT.